What follows are 2 T cell receptor beta chains derived from one specimen sequenced in a study of control samples from healthy donors and cancer patients. Libraries were prepared by immunoSEQ multiplex PCR; TCRdb keeps only in-frame clonotypes and omits some of them. The sample yields 150,000 or so clones, roughly 92% seen once. The source material was blood. These receptors were taken from a woman in her 30s in good health.

The V gene is TRBV5-4, the J gene TRBJ1-1, with D tentatively TRBD1 (6 bases). CDR1 SGHNT and CDR2 YYREEE come from the germline V gene (reference sequence). Trimming pared 0 bases from V and 1 base from J, leaving 10 bases between. The length of the CDR3 is 15 residues. The chain's CDR3 is CASSLVGAANTEAFF. Written as DNA, the CDR3 is TGTGCCAGCAGCTTGGTGGGGGCCGCGAACACTGAAGCTTTCTTT.

This chain uses TRBV28 with TRBJ1-2, with D unclear. The CDR3 is 14 amino acids. Deletions cut 4 bases from V and 5 bases from J, with 14 bases between. Germline V lookup: CDR1 MDHEN, CDR2 SYDVKM. CDR3 in DNA: TGTGCCAGCAGTTCGGCGGCCCGGTTTTATGGCTACACCTTC. It codes for CASSSAARFYGYTF.